Listed here are 18 T cell receptor beta chains from one sample, sequenced in a study of shared clonotypes between healthy human individuals. Measured with immunoSEQ multiplex PCR; TCRdb has only the in-frame clones, and not every one. Here the sample spans more than 550,000 clones, 90% being singletons. Input material: memory CD8+ T cells from PBMCs. Subset meaning: CD45RO+ cells pooled with CCR7-negative TemRA cells. Receptor source: a man between 18 and 35 years old in good health. Some clones in this sample may be carry-over from other donors' samples.

This chain links TRBV19 with TRBJ2-7, with 7 nucleotides matching TRBD2. Trimming at V came to 3 bases and at J to 4 bases, leaving 9 bases not matched to a gene. CDR1 is LNHDA and CDR2 is SQIVND in the germline V gene (reference sequence). The CDR3 runs 15 residues. CDR3 sequence: CASSITYGRLYEQYF. The DNA of the CDR3 is TGTGCCAGTAGTATCACGTACGGGAGGTTGTACGAGCAGTACTTC.

This chain joins TRBV15 and TRBJ2-3; 9 positions match TRBD1. In germline, CDR1 is LNHNV, CDR2 YYDKDF (reference sequence). This CDR3 region has 15 residues. J gave up 4 bases and V 0 bases, and 2 bases lay outside the gene matches. For the CDR3, the DNA is TGTGCCACCAGCAGAGATGACAGGGGGTCAGATACGCAGTATTTT. As protein: CATSRDDRGSDTQYF.

The V and J genes are TRBV7-9 and TRBJ2-3; D not certain. The CDR3 has 16 amino acids. Germline V CDR1 and CDR2: SEHNR, FQNEAQ (reference sequence). V gave up 1 base and J gave up 0 bases, with 11 bases separating them. The CDR3 DNA sequence: TGTGCCAGCAGCTTAGGGCCCGATACTAGCACAGATACGCAGTATTTT. This translates into CASSLGPDTSTDTQYF.

J is TRBJ2-1 and V is TRBV19; D gene uncertain. CDR1 and CDR2 from the germline V gene are LNHDA and SQIVND (reference sequence). This CDR3 contains 15 residues. V lost 9 bases to trimming and J lost 0 bases, with 15 bases between them. CDR3 sequence: CASRVFGNSYNEQFF. DNA of the CDR3: TGTGCCAGCAGAGTTTTTGGGAACTCCTACAATGAGCAGTTCTTC.

The CDR3 DNA follows: TGTGCCAGCAGAGGTGCCAAGGACATTCAGTACTTC. Translating gives CASRGAKDIQYF. V is TRBV7-9 and J is TRBJ2-4; D ambiguous. Germline loops: CDR1 SEHNR, CDR2 FQNEAQ (reference sequence). V was trimmed by 6 bases and J by 8 bases, leaving 11 bases between them. The CDR3 is 12 residues long.

The chain has TRBV27 and TRBJ2-5; 9 nucleotides match TRBD1. The CDR3 runs 14 residues. V trimming: 4 bases; J trimming: 5 bases; junction bases outside the gene matches: 5. From germline, CDR1 is MNHEY and CDR2 SMNVEV (reference sequence). In nucleotides, the CDR3 is TGTGCCAGCAGTTCGACAGGGGGTAGGGAGACCCAGTACTTC. It is translated as CASSSTGGRETQYF.

This chain joins TRBV28 and TRBJ2-2; 10 bases agree with TRBD1. The CDR3 loop spans 19 amino acids. V trimming: 3 bases; J trimming: 0 bases; junction bases outside the gene matches: 10. Germline-derived CDR1 and CDR2 are MDHEN and SYDVKM. CDR3 sequence reads: CASSFRRDRGPANTGELFF. The CDR3 nucleotides are TGTGCCAGCAGTTTTCGACGGGACAGGGGACCAGCGAACACCGGGGAGCTGTTTTTT.

The V and J genes are TRBV7-9 and TRBJ2-1; TRBD2 is a possible D gene (6 bases). The CDR3 extends over 13 amino acids. V was trimmed by 8 bases and J by 6 bases, leaving 14 bases between them. Germline V CDR1 and CDR2: SEHNR, FQNEAQ (reference sequence). The CDR3 region is CASGSGLVNEQFF. The CDR3 bases are TGTGCCAGCGGGTCGGGACTCGTCAATGAGCAGTTCTTC.

This clone showed up just once. The DNA is omitted, as the CDR3 cannot be located on it reliably, and the CDR3 follows TCRdb's listing. This chain joins TRBV28 and TRBJ1-3. The CDR3 length equals 14 residues, ends included. Germline V CDR1 and CDR2: MDHEN, SYDVKM. The CDR3: CASSSSSSGNTIYF.

The count of this clone is one. The J gene is TRBJ2-3, the V gene TRBV4-3; TRBD1 agrees at 11 bases. The length of the CDR3 is 16 residues. Trimming took 4 bases from V and 4 from J; bases not matched to a gene: 7. Germline CDR1 is LGHNA and CDR2 is YSLEER. The DNA for the CDR3 is TGCGCCAGCAGCCGGGAGGGACAGGGGGTTTCAGATACGCAGTATTTT. Protein sequence: CASSREGQGVSDTQYF.

The chain uses TRBV7-9 and TRBJ1-4; D not resolved. The germline V gene encodes CDR1 SEHNR and CDR2 FQNEAQ (reference sequence). The CDR3 length is 16 residues. The V end was cut by 5 bases, the J end by 0 bases, with 13 bases between. CDR3 DNA: TGTGCCAGCAGCCAACGTACAGCTGCAACTAATGAAAAACTGTTTTTT. This encodes CASSQRTAATNEKLFF. The whole variable domain, filled in from reference TRBV7-9 and TRBJ1-4, reads DTGVSQNPRHKITKRGQNVTFRCDPISEHNRLYWYRQTLGQGPEFLTYFQNEAQLEKSRLLSDRFSAERPKGSFSTLEIQRTEQGDSAMYLCASSQRTAATNEKLFFGSGTQLSVL.

DNA for the CDR3: TGTGCCAGCAGCTTAGCACAGGGGAGCCTGTACCAAGAGACCCAGTACTTC. Translation gives CASSLAQGSLYQETQYF. This chain uses TRBV7-9 with TRBJ2-5; 7 positions match TRBD1. The CDR3 spans 17 residues. J lost 0 bases, V lost 0 bases, and 7 bases had no gene match. CDR1 and CDR2 (germline): SEHNR, FQNEAQ (reference sequence).

The rearrangement uses TRBV5-5 and TRBJ1-1; D is perhaps TRBD1 (6 bases). V shed 3 bases and J shed 4 bases, with 22 bases lying between them. From germline, CDR1 is SGHKS and CDR2 YYEKEE (reference sequence). This CDR3 is 17 amino acids long. The CDR3 reads CASSSPQGQGKGTEAFF. The CDR3 DNA sequence: TGTGCCAGCAGCTCTCCACAGGGTCAGGGGAAGGGCACTGAAGCTTTCTTT.

The chain joins TRBV12-5 to TRBJ2-1; TRBD2 matches at 13 bases. V dropped 4 bases and J dropped 1; count of bases not matched to a gene: 10. The CDR3 contains 19 residues. Germline V lookup: CDR1 LGHNT, CDR2 FRNRAP. The CDR3 coding sequence is TGTGCTAGTGGTTGGGGACTAGCGGGAAACAACCCATCCTACAATGAGCAGTTCTTC. Translating it yields CASGWGLAGNNPSYNEQFF. Full variable domain (remainder filled in from reference TRBV12-5 and TRBJ2-1): DARVTQTPRHKVTEMGQEVTMRCQPILGHNTVFWYRQTMMQGLELLAYFRNRAPLDDSGMPKDRFSAEMPDATLATLKIQPSEPRDSAVYFCASGWGLAGNNPSYNEQFFGPGTRLTVL.

The chain links TRBV29-1 to TRBJ2-3, with TRBD2 identical over 7 bases. CDR3 length equals 13 residues. V was clipped by 4 bases and J by 3 bases; unmatched bases: 4. Germline V lookup: CDR1 SQVTM, CDR2 ANQGSEA. Here the CDR3 DNA reads TGCAGCGTTGGAGATAGCGGGACAGATACGCAGTATTTT. Amino acid sequence: CSVGDSGTDTQYF.

This chain's CDR3 is CASSHLPSNYGYTF. The CDR3 DNA follows: TGTGCCAGCAGCCATCTGCCTTCTAACTATGGCTACACCTTC. This chain uses TRBV6-6 with TRBJ1-2; D unclear. Germline V gene lookup returns CDR1 MNHNY and CDR2 SVGAGI (reference sequence). This CDR3 comprises 14 residues. Trimming cost V 6 bases and J 0 bases, with 11 bases left between them.

The chain couples TRBV5-1 to TRBJ2-2, with D tentatively TRBD1 (6 bases). The ends were cut back, 3 bases at V and 0 bases at J, with 15 bases in the middle. The CDR3 consists of 17 residues. Germline V gene sequence: CDR1 SGHRS, CDR2 YFSETQ. CDR3 coding DNA: TGCGCCAGCAGCTGGGCCGGGACACTCGCGAACACCGGGGAGCTGTTTTTT. Translating it yields CASSWAGTLANTGELFF.

With regard to this clone: Other DNA sequences in the sample encode the same CDR3. The gene calls are TRBV11-2 and TRBJ2-5; D gene uncertain. The CDR3 consists of 11 residues. V lost 3 bases, J lost 5 bases, and 4 bases lay in between. Looked up from germline, CDR1 is SGHAT and CDR2 is FQNNGV. This CDR3 reads CASSFGETQYF. The CDR3, as DNA: TGTGCCAGCAGCTTTGGGGAGACCCAGTACTTC.